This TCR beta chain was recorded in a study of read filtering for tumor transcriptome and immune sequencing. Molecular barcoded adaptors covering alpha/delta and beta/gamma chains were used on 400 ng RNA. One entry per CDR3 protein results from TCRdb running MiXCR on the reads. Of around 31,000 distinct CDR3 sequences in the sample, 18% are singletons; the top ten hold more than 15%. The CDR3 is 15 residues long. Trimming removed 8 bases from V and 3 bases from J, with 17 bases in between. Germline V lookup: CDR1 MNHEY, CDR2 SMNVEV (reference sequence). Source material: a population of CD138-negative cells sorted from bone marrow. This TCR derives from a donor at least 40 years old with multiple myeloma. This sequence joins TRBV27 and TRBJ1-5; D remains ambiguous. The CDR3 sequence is CASCRPEDANQPQHF. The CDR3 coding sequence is TGTGCCAGCTGTCGTCCAGAGGATGCCAATCAGCCCCAGCATTTT.